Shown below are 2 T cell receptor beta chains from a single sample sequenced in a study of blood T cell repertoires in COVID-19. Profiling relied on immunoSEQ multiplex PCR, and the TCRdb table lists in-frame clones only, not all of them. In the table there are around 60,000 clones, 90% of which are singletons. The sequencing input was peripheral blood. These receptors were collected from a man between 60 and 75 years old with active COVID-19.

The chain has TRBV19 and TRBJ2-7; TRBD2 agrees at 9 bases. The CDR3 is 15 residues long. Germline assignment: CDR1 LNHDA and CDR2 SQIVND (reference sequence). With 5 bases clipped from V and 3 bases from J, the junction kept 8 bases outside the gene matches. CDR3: CASSGAGGPNYEQYF. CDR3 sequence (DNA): TGTGCCAGTAGTGGAGCGGGAGGACCAAACTACGAGCAGTACTTC.

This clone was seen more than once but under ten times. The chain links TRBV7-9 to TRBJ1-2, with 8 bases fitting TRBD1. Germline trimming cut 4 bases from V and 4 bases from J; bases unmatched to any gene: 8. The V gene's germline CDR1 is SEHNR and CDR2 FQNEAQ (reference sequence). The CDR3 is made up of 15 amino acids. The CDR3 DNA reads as TGTGCCAGCAGCTGGCCGGGGACAGGTATCTATGGCTACACCTTC. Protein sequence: CASSWPGTGIYGYTF.